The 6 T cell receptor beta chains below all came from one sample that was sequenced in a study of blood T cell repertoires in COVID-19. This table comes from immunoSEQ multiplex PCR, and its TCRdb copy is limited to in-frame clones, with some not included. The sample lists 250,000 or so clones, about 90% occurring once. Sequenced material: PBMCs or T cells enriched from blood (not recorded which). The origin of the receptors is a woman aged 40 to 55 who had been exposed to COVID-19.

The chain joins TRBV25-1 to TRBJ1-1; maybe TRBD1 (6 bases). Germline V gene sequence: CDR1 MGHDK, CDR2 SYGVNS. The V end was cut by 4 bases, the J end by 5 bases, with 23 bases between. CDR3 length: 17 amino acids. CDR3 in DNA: TGTGCCAGCAGTGCACCCGGCGTTGCGGGGGGCGCGACTGAAGCTTTCTTT. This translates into CASSAPGVAGGATEAFF.

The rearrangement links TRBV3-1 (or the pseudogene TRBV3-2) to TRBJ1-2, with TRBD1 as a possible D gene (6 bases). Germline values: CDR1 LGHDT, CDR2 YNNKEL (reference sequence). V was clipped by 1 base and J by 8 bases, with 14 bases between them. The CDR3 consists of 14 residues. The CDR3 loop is CASSQGTATMGYTF. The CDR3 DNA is TGTGCCAGCAGCCAAGGGACAGCGACCATGGGCTACACCTTC.

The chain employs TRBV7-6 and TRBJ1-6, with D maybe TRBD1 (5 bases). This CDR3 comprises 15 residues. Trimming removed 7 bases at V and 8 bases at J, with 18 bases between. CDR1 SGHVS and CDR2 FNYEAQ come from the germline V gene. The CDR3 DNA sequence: TGTGCCAGCACCCCCACCCCGGGGGGGTATTCACCCCTCCACTTT. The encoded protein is CASTPTPGGYSPLHF. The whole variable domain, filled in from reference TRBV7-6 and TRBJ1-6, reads GAGVSQSPRYKVTKRGQDVALRCDPISGHVSLYWYRQALGQGPEFLTYFNYEAQQDKSGLPNDRFSAERPEGSISTLTIQRTEQRDSAMYRCASTPTPGGYSPLHFGNGTRLTVT.

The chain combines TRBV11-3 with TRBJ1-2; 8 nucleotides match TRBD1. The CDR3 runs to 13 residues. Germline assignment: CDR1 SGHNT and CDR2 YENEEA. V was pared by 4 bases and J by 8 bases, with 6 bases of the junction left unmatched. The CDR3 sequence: CASSWTGKNGYTF. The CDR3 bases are TGTGCCAGCAGCTGGACAGGGAAGAACGGCTACACCTTC.

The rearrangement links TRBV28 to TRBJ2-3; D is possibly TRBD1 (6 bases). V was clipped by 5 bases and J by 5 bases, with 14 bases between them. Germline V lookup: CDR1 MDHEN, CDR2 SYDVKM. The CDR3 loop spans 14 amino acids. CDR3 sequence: CASSKARGIDTQYF. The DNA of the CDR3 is TGTGCCAGCAGTAAAGCGAGGGGGATAGATACGCAGTATTTT.

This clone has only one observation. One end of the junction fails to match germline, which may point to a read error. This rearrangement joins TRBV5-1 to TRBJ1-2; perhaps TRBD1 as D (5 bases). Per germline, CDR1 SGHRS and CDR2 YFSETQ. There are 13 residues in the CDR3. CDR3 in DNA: TGTGCCAGCAGCCCGACAGCAAACTATGGCTACACCTTC. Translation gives CASSPTANYGYTF.